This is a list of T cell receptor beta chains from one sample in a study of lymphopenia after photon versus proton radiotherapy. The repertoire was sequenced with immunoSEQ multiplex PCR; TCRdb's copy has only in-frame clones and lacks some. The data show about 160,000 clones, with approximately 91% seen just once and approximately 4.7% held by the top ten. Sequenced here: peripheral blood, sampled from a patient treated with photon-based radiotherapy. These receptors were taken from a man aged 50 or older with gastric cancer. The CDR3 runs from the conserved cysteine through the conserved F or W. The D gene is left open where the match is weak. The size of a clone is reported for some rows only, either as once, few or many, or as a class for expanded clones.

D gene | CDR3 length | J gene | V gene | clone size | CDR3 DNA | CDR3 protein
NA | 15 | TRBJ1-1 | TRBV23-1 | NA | TGCGCCAGCAGTCAATCTGGAGTCGTGGGGACTGAAGCTTTCTTT | CASSQSGVVGTEAFF
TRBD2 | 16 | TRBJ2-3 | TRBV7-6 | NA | TGTGCCAGCAGCCCCGCTCCCGGGGGGGGCACAGATACGCAGTATTTT | CASSPAPGGGTDTQYF
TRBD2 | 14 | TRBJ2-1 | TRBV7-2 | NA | TGTGCCAGCAGCTTGGGACTAGCCTACAATGAGCAGTTCTTC | CASSLGLAYNEQFF
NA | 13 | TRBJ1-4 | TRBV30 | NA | TGTGCCTGGAGAAGGGAGTTTAATGAAAAACTGTTTTTT | CAWRREFNEKLFF
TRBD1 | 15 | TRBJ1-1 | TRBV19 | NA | TGTGCCAGTAGGTTTAATACAGGGGAGAACACTGAAGCTTTCTTT | CASRFNTGENTEAFF
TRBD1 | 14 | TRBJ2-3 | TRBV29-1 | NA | TGCAGCGTTCGGGACAGGGGGCCGACAGATACGCAGTATTTT | CSVRDRGPTDTQYF
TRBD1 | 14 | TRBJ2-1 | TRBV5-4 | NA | TGTGCCAGCAGCGAAAGAGAACAGGGGAATGAGCAGTTCTTC | CASSEREQGNEQFF
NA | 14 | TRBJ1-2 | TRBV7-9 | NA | TGTGCCAGCAGCTCCCTCACAGGGAATAATGGCTACACCTTC | CASSSLTGNNGYTF
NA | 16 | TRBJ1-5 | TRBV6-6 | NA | TGTGCCAGCAGTTACTCAATCGGGGCAGGCGGTCAGCCCCAGCATTTT | CASSYSIGAGGQPQHF
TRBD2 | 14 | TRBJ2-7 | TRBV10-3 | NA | TGTGCCATCAGCCCTAGCGGGAGCTCCTACGAGCAGTACTTC | CAISPSGSSYEQYF
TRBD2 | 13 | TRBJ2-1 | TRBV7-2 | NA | TGTGCCAGCAGCTTAGGACTAGCGTACGAGCAGTTCTTC | CASSLGLAYEQFF
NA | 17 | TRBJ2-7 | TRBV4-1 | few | TGCGCCAGCAGCCAAGGAAGGCCGAACCCCACGATGTACGAGCAGTACTTC | CASSQGRPNPTMYEQYF
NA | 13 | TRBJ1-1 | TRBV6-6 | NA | TGTGCCAGCACTTACGGGGCGAACACTGAAGCTTTCTTT | CASTYGANTEAFF
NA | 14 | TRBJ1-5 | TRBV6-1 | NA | TGTGCCACTAATAAACAGGTTAGCAATCAGCCCCAGCATTTT | CATNKQVSNQPQHF
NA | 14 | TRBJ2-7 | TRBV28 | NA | TGTGCCAGCAGTCCCGGCAGGGGGACTTACGAGCAGTACTTC | CASSPGRGTYEQYF
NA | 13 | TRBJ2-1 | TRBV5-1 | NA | TGCGCCAGCAGCTTGAGGTCCGACAATGAGCAGTTCTTC | CASSLRSDNEQFF
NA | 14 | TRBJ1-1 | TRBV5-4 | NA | TGTGCCAGCAGCTTGGCCAGGGAGGGCACTGAAGCTTTCTTT | CASSLAREGTEAFF
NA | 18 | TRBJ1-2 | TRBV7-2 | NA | TGTGCCAGCAGCTTATCTTACGGGGGCGGCGTCGGTAACTATGGCTACACCTTC | CASSLSYGGGVGNYGYTF
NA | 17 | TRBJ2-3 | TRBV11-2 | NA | TGTGCCAGCAGCCCGAGGGCCCTCTCCACATCTGCAGATACGCAGTATTTT | CASSPRALSTSADTQYF
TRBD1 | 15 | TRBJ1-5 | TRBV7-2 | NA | TGTGCCAGCAGCTCCGCAGGACAGGGACGACTGCCCCAGCATTTT | CASSSAGQGRLPQHF
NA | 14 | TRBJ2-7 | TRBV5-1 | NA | TGCGCCAGCAGCTTGGGGGCAGCTTCCTACGAGCAGTACTTC | CASSLGAASYEQYF
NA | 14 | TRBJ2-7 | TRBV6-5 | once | TGTGCCAGCGGAGGCAGCCTTATGGGTTACGAGCAGTACTTC | CASGGSLMGYEQYF
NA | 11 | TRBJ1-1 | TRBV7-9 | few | TGTGCCAGCAGCTTAGACACTGAAGCTTTCTTT | CASSLDTEAFF
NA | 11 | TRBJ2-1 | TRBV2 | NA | TGTGCCAGCAAACTGTACAATGAGCAGTTCTTC | CASKLYNEQFF
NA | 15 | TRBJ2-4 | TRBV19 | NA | TGTGCCAGTAGTATAGGCGGGACAGAAATCTCGGGCTTGTACTTC | CASSIGGTEISGLYF
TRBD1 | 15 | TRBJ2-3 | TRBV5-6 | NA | TGTGCCAGCAGCGACACCGGACAGGGAACAGATACGCAGTATTTT | CASSDTGQGTDTQYF
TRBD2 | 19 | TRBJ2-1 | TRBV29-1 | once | TGCAGCGTTGAAAGAGGGACTAGGGGAGGTGTCCCGACCTACAATGAGCAGTTCTTC | CSVERGTRGGVPTYNEQFF
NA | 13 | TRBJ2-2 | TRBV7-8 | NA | TGTGCCAGCGGAATGACAGCTACCGGGGAGCTGTTTTTT | CASGMTATGELFF
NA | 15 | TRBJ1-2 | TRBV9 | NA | TGTGCCAGCAGCGTAGCTCTCACGGGGGCTGGTGGCTACACCTTC | CASSVALTGAGGYTF
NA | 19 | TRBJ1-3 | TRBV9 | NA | TGTGCCAGCAGCGCGGGGGTGGGGCGGCAGTTCTACTCTGGAAACACCATATATTTT | CASSAGVGRQFYSGNTIYF
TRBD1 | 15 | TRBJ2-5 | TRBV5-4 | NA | TGTGCCAGCAGACCCGGGACAGCAAGCCAAGAGACCCAGTACTTC | CASRPGTASQETQYF
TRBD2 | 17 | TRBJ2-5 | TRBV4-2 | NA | TGTGCCAGCAGCCCTCTGACCGGGACTAGATTCGTGGAGACCCAGTACTTC | CASSPLTGTRFVETQYF
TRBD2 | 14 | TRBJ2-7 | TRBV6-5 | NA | TGTGCCACGAGTGGGCTAGCGGGCCCCTACGAGCAGTACTTC | CATSGLAGPYEQYF
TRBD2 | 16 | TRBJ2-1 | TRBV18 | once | TGTGCCAGCTCACCGACTGCGGGAGGAGGGGCCAATGAGCAGTTCTTC | CASSPTAGGGANEQFF
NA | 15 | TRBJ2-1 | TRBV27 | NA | TGTGCCAGCAGAAGCGCCCGTTCGCCACCGACCGAGCAGTTCTTC | CASRSARSPPTEQFF
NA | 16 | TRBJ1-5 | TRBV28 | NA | TGTGCCAGCAGTTTATATATATCGGGGGGCAATCAGCCCCAGCATTTT | CASSLYISGGNQPQHF
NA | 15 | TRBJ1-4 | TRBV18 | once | TGTGCCAGCTCACCTCCCGGGACTCTGAATGAAAAACTGTTTTTT | CASSPPGTLNEKLFF
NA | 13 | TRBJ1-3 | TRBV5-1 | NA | TGCGCCAGCAGCTTGATGATCGGAAACACCATATATTTT | CASSLMIGNTIYF
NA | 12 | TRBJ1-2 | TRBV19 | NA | TGTGCCATCCAGGACCAGGGAGATGGCTACACCTTC | CAIQDQGDGYTF
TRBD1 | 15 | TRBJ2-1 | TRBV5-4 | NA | TGTGCCAGCAGGTCAGGGGGCCACGATCTCAATGAGCAGTTCTTC | CASRSGGHDLNEQFF
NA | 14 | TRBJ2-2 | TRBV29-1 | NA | TGCAGCGTCATGAAGACATTAAACACCGGGGAGCTGTTTTTT | CSVMKTLNTGELFF
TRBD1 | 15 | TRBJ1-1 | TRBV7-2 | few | TGTGCCAGCAGCCCTCCGGGCAGGGGGATGACTGAAGCTTTCTTT | CASSPPGRGMTEAFF
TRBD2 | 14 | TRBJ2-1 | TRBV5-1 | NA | TGCGCCAGCAGCTTCCAGACTAGCACCTATGAGCAGTTCTTC | CASSFQTSTYEQFF
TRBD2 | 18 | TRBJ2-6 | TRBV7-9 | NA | TGTGCCAGCAGCCCAACGGCACTAGCGGGAGCCGGGGCCAACGTCCTGACTTTC | CASSPTALAGAGANVLTF
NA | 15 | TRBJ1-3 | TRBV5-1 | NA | TGCGCCAGCAGCTTGGAGGGTTCCTCTGGAAACACCATATATTTT | CASSLEGSSGNTIYF
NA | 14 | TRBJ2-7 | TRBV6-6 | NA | TGTGCCAGCAGAGAGACCGGGACTTCCTACGAGCAGTACTTC | CASRETGTSYEQYF
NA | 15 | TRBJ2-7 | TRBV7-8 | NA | TGTGCCAGCAGCTCGCGTCGGGGGAATCTCTACGAGCAGTACTTC | CASSSRRGNLYEQYF
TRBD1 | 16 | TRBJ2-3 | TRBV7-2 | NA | TGTGCCAGCAGCTCCACAGGGGGCAGGGGCACAGATACGCAGTATTTT | CASSSTGGRGTDTQYF
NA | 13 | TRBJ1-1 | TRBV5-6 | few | TGTGCCAGCAGTCGGACGGTGAACACTGAAGCTTTCTTT | CASSRTVNTEAFF
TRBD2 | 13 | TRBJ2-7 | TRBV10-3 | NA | TGTGCCATCAGTGGAGGACTAGTAGGCGAGCAGTACTTC | CAISGGLVGEQYF
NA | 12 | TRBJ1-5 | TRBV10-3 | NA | TGTGCCATCAGTGTTGATAATCAGCCCCAGCATTTT | CAISVDNQPQHF
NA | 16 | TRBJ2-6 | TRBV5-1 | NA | TGCGCCAGCAGCTTGATTGGGTCCTCTGGGGCCAACGTCCTGACTTTC | CASSLIGSSGANVLTF
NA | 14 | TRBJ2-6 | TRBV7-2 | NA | TGTGCCAGCAGCCCCTTCTCTGGGGCCAACGTCCTGACTTTC | CASSPFSGANVLTF
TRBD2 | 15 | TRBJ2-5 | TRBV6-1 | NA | TGTGCCAGCGGAACTAGCGCCCTTGGTCAAGAGACCCAGTACTTC | CASGTSALGQETQYF
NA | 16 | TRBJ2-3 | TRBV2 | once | TGTGCCAGCAGTAGTGGGGACTTCCCTAGCACAGATACGCAGTATTTT | CASSSGDFPSTDTQYF
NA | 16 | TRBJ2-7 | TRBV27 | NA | TGTGCCAGCAGTTTATCCCGGACAGCCCGCTCCTACGAGCAGTACTTC | CASSLSRTARSYEQYF
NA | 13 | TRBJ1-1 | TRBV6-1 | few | TGTGCCAGCAGTGAGACCTTGAACACTGAAGCTTTCTTT | CASSETLNTEAFF
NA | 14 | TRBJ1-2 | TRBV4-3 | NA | TGCGCCAGCAGCCCGGGGGCGCGGGATTATGGCTACACCTTC | CASSPGARDYGYTF